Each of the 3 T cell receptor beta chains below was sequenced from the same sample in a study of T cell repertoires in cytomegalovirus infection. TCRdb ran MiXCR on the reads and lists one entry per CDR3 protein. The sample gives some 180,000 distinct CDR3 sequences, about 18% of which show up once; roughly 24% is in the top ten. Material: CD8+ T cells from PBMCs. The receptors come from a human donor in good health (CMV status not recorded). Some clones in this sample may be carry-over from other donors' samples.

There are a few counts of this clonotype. CDR3 sequence: CASSLGETDSNQPQHF. CDR3 coding DNA: TGTGCCAGCAGCTTAGGGGAAACGGATAGCAATCAGCCCCAGCATTTT. The genes are TRBV7-8 and TRBJ1-5; no clear D gene. CDR3 size: 16 residues. Germline lookup yields CDR1 SGHVS and CDR2 FQNEAQ. V was trimmed by 1 base and J by 0 bases, leaving 10 bases between them.

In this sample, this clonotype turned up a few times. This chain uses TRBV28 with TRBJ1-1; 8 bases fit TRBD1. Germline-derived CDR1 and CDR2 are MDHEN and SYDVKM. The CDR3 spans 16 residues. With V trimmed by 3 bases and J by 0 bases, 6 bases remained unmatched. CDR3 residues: CASSFSGTGLNTEAFF. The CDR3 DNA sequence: TGTGCCAGCAGTTTCTCCGGGACAGGCTTGAACACTGAAGCTTTCTTT.

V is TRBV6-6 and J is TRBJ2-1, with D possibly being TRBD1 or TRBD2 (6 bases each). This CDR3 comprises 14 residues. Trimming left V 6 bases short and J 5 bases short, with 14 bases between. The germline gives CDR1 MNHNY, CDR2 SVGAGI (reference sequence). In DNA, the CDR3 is TGTGCCAGCAGCTGGCCCGGGGGCAACAATGAGCAGTTCTTC. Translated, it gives CASSWPGGNNEQFF.